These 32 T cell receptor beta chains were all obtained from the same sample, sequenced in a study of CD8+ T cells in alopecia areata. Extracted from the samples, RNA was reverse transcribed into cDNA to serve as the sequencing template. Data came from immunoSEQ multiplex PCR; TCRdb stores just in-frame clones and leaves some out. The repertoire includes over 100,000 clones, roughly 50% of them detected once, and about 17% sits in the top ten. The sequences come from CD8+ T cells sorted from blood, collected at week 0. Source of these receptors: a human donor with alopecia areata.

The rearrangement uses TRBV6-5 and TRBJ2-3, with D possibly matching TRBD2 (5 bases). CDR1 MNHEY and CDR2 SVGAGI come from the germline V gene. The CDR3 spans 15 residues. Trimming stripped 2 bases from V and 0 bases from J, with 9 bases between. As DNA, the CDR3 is TGTGCCAGCAGTTACGTCCCGGGGAGCACAGATACGCAGTATTTT. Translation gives CASSYVPGSTDTQYF.

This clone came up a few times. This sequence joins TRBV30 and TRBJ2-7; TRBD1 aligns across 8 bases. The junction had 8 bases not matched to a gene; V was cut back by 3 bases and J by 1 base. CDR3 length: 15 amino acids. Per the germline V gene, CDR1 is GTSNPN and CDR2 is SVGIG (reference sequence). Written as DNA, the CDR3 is TGTGCCTGGAGCAAAACCGGGGACAGGTCCTACGAGCAGTACTTC. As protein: CAWSKTGDRSYEQYF.

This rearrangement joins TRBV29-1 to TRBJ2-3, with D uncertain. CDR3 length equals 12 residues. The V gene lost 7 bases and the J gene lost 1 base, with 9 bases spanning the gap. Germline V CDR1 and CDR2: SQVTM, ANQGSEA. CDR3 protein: CSEVSGTDTQYF. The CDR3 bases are TGCAGCGAAGTCTCCGGCACAGATACGCAGTATTTT.

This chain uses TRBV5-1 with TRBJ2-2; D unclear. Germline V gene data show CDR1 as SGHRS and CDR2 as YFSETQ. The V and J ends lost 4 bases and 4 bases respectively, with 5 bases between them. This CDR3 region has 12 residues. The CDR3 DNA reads TGCGCCAGCAGCGGCGCCACCGGGGAGCTGTTTTTT. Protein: CASSGATGELFF.

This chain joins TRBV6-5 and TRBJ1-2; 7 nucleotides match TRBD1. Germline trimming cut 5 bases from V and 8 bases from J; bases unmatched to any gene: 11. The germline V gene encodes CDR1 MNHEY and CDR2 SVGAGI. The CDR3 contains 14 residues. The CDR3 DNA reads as TGTGCCAGCAGTACACTACGACAGGGCAACGGCTACACCTTC. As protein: CASSTLRQGNGYTF.

The CDR3 sequence is CASSVQGRTDTQYF. DNA of the CDR3: TGTGCCAGCAGCGTCCAGGGGCGCACAGATACGCAGTATTTT. The chain joins TRBV9 to TRBJ2-3, with D tentatively TRBD1 (6 bases). Per germline, CDR1 SGDLS and CDR2 YYNGEE. The CDR3 is 14 residues long. V gave up 2 bases and J gave up 1 base, with 8 bases separating them.

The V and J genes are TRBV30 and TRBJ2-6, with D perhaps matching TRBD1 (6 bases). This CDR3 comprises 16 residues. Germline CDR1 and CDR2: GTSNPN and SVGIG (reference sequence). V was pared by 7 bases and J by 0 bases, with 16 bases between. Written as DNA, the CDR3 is TGTGCCTTTTTCGCAGGGGCGGGCTCTGGGGCCAACGTCCTGACTTTC. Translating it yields CAFFAGAGSGANVLTF. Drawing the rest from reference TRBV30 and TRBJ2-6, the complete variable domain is SQTIHQWPATLVQPVGSPLSLECTVEGTSNPNLYWYRQAAGRGLQLLFYSVGIGQISSEVPQNLSASRPQDRQFILSSKKLLLSDSGFYLCAFFAGAGSGANVLTFGAGSRLTVL.

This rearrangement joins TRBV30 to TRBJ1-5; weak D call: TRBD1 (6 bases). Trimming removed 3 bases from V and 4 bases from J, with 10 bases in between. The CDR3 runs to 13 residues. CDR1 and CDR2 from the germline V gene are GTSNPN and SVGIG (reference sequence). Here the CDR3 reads CAWRQGFNQPQHF. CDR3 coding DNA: TGTGCCTGGAGACAGGGATTTAATCAGCCCCAGCATTTT.

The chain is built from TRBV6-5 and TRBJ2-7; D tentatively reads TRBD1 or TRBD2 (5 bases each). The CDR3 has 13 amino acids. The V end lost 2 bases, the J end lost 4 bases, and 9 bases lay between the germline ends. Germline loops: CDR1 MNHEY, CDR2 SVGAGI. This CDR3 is CASSYRDGYEQYF. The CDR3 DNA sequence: TGTGCCAGCAGTTACCGGGACGGATACGAGCAGTACTTC.

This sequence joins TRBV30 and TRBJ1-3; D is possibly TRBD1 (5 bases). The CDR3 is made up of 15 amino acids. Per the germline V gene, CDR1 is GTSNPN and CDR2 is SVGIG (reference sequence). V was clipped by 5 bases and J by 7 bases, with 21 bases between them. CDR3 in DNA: TGTGCCTGGGCGGGCGAAAGGGACGGGGAGAACACCATATATTTT. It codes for CAWAGERDGENTIYF.

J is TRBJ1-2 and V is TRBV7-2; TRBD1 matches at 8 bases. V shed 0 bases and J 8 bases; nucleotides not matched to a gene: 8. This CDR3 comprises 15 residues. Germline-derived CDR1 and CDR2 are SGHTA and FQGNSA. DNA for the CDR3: TGTGCCAGCAGCTTAGCCCCCCAGGGGGCAGGAGGCTACACCTTC. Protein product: CASSLAPQGAGGYTF.

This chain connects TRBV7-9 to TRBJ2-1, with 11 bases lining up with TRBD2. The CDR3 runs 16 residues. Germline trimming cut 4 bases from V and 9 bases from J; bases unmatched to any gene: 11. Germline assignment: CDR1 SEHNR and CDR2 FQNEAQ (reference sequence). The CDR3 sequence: CASSWTSGREVTEQFF. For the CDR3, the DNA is TGTGCCAGCAGCTGGACTAGCGGGCGTGAAGTGACTGAGCAGTTCTTC.

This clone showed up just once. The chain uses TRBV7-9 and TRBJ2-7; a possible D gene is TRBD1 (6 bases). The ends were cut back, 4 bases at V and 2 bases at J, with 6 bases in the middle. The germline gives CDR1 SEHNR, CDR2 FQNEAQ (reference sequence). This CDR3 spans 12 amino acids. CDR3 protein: CASSWTAYEQYF. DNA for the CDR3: TGTGCCAGCAGCTGGACAGCCTACGAGCAGTACTTC.

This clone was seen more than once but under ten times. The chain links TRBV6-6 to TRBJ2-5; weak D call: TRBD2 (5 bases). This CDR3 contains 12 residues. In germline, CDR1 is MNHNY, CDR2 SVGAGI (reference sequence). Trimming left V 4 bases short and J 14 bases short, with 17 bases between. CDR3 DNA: TGTGCCAGCAGTTCGGGAAGGGCGTGGCTCTACTTC. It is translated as CASSSGRAWLYF.

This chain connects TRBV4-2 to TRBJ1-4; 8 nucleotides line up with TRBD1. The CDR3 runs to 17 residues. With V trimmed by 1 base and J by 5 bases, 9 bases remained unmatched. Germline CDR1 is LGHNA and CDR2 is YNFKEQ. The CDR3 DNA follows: TGTGCCAGCAGCCAAGGCGATGCGGACAGGGAAAATGAAAAACTGTTTTTT. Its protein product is CASSQGDADRENEKLFF.

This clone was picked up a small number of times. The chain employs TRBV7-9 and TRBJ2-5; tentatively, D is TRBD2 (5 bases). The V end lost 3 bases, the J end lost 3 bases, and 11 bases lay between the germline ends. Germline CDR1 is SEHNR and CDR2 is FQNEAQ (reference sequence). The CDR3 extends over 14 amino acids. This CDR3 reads CASSFLRGKETQYF. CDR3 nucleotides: TGTGCCAGCAGCTTCCTCCGGGGAAAAGAGACCCAGTACTTC.

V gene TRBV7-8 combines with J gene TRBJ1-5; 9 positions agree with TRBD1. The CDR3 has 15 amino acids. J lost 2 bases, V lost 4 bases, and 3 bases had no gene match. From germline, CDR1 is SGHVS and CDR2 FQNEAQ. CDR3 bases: TGTGCCAGCAGCTGGGACAGGGACGGCAATCAGCCCCAGCATTTT. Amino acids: CASSWDRDGNQPQHF. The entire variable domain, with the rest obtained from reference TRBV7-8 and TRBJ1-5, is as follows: GAGVSQSPRYKVAKRGQDVALRCDPISGHVSLFWYQQALGQGPEFLTYFQNEAQLDKSGLPSDRFFAERPEGSVSTLKIQRTQQEDSAVYLCASSWDRDGNQPQHFGDGTRLSIL.

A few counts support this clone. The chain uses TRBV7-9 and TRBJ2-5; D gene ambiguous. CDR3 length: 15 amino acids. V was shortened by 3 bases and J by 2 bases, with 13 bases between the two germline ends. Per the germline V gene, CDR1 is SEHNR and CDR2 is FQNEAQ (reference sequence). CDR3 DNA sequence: TGTGCCAGCAGCTTGTCAGGCCCACCACAAGAGACCCAGTACTTC. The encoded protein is CASSLSGPPQETQYF.

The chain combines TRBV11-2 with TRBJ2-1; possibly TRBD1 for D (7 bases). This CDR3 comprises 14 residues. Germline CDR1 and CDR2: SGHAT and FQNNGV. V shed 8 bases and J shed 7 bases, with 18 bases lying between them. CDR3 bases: TGTGCCAGCTGGGGGGACAGATTCGGGAATGAGCAGTTCTTC. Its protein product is CASWGDRFGNEQFF.

The CDR3 region is CASSQDRGYEQYF. In nucleotides, the CDR3 is TGTGCCAGCAGCCAGGACAGGGGTTACGAGCAGTACTTC. The rearrangement links TRBV13 to TRBJ2-7; 9 bases are a match to TRBD1. V lost 5 bases and J lost 4; bases outside the gene matches: 3. This CDR3 spans 13 amino acids. Germline V lookup: CDR1 PRHDT, CDR2 FYEKMQ (reference sequence).

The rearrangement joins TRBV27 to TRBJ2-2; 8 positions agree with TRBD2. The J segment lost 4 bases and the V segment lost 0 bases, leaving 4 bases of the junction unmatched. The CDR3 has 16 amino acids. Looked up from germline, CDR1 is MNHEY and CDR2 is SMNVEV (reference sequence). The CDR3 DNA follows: TGTGCCAGCAGTTTATCCCCGGGGGGGGGCACCGGGGAGCTGTTTTTT. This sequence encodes CASSLSPGGGTGELFF.

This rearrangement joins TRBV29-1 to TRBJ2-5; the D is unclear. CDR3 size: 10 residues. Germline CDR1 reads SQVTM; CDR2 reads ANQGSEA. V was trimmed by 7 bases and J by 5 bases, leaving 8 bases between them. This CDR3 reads CSATRETQYF. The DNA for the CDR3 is TGCAGCGCCACTCGGGAGACCCAGTACTTC.

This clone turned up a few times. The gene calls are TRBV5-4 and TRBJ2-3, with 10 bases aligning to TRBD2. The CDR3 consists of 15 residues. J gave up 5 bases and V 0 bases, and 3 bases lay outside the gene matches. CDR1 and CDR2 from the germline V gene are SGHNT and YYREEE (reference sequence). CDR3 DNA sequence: TGTGCCAGCAGCTTGGAGCGGGGGGGCCAAGATACGCAGTATTTT. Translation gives CASSLERGGQDTQYF.

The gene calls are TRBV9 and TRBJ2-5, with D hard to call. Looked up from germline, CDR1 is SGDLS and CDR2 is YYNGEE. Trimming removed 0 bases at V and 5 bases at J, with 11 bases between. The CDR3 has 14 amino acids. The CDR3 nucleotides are TGTGCCAGCAGCGTAGACGACCACCTGGAGACCCAGTACTTC. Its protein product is CASSVDDHLETQYF.

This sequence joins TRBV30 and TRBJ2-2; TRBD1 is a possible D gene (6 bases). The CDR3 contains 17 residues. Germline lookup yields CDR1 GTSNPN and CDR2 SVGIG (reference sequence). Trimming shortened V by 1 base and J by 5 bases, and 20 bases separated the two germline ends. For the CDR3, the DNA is TGTGCCTGGAGTGCCCTCACAGGGATTATATTTACCGGGGAGCTGTTTTTT. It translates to CAWSALTGIIFTGELFF.

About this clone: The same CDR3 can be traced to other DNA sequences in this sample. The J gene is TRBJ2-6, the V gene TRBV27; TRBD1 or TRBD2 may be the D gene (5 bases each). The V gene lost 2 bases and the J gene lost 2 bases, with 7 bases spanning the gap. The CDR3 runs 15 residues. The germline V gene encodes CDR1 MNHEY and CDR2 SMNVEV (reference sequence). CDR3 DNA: TGTGCCAGCAGTTTAGTGGGGGCTGGGGCCAACGTCCTGACTTTC. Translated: CASSLVGAGANVLTF.

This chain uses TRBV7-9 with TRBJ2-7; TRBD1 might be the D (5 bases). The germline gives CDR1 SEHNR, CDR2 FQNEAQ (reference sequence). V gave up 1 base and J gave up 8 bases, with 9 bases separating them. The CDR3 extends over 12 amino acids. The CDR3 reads CASSLEGVQQYF. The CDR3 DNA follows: TGTGCCAGCAGCTTAGAAGGGGTACAGCAGTACTTC.

In DNA, the CDR3 is TGCGCCAGCAGCTTGGTAGGGCAGAAGGAGAGGTACTCCTACGAGCAGTACTTC. It encodes CASSLVGQKERYSYEQYF. V is TRBV5-1 and J is TRBJ2-7; D is uncertain. The CDR3 has 18 amino acids. The germline CDR1 and CDR2 sequences are SGHRS and YFSETQ. Trimming removed 0 bases from V and 0 bases from J, with 19 bases in between.

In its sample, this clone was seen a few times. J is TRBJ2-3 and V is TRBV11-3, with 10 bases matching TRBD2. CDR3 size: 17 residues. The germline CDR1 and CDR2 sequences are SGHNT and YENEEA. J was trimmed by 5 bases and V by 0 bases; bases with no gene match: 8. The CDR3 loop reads CASSLDPSGGEEDTQYF. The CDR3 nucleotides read TGTGCCAGCAGCTTAGATCCTAGCGGGGGTGAAGAAGATACGCAGTATTTT.

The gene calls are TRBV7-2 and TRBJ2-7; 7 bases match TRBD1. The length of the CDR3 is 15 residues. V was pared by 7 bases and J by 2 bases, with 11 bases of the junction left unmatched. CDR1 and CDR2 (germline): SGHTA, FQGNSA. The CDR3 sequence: CASIRRWDSPYEQYF. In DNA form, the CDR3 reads TGTGCCAGCATCCGGCGGTGGGACAGTCCCTACGAGCAGTACTTC.

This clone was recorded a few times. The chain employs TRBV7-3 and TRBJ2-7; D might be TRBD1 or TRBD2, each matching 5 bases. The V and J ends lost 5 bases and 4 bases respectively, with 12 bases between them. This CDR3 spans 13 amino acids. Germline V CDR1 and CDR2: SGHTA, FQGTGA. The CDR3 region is CASSPGPNYEQYF. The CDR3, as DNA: TGTGCCAGCAGCCCGGGGCCGAATTACGAGCAGTACTTC.

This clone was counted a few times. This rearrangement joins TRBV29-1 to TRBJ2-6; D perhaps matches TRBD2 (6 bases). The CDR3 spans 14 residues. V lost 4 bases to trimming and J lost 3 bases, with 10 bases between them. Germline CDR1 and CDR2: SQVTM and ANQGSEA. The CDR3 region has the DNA TGCAGCGTTGCGGGGGTCGGTGGGGCCAACGTCCTGACTTTC. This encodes CSVAGVGGANVLTF.